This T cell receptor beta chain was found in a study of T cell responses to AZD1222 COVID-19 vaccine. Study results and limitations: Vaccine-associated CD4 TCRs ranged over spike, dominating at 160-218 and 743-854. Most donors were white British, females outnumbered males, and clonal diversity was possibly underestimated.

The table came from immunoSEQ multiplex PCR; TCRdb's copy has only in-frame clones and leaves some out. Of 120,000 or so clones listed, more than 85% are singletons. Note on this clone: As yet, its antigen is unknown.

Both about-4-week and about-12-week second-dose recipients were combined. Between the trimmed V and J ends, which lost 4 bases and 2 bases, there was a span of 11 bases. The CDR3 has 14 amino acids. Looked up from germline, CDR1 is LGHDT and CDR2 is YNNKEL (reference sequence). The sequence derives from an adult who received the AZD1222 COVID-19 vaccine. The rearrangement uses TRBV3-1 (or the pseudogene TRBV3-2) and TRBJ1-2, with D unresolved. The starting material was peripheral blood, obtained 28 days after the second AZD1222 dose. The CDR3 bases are TGTGCCAGCAGCCCGACCGTCCAAAACTATGGCTACACCTTC. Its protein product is CASSPTVQNYGYTF.